This T cell receptor (beta chain) originates from a study of shared clonotypes between healthy human individuals. Turning to this clone: Its cognate antigen is unknown.

Healthy adults negative for HIV, lacking recent acute infections or vaccinations, served as donors. Memory CD4+ cells were the fraction left after CD45RA+ naive selection. The study, taken as a whole, reports: Generation of non-shared clonotypes was less probable than generation of clonotypes shared by all four donors.

Assay used: immunoSEQ multiplex PCR; TCRdb lists only in-frame clones, some missing. This sample has about 2.4 million clones, with 93% found just once. The origin of this receptor is a man between 18 and 29 years old in good health. Some clones in this sample may be carry-over from other donors' samples. Sequencing was done on a sample of naive CD4+ T cells from PBMCs. Stated subset: CD45RA+ positively selected.

CDR3 amino acids: CASSGRVRDQETQYF. CDR3 in DNA: TGTGCCAGCAGCGGGAGAGTTCGGGACCAAGAGACCCAGTACTTC. The V call is TRBV12-1, the J call TRBJ2-5; the DNA was not used to check the table's D call, TRBD2. TRBV12-1 represents a pseudogene. This CDR3 is built from 15 residues.